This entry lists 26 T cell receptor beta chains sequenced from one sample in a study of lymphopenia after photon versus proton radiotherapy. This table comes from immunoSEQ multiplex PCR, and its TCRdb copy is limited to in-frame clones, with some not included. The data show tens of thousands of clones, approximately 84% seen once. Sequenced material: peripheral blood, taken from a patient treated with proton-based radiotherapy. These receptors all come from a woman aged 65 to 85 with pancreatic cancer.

CDR3 sequence reads: CASMEVFGSLMGETQYF. The CDR3 DNA is TGTGCCAGCATGGAAGTATTTGGATCCCTAATGGGGGAGACCCAGTACTTC. The V call is TRBV27, the J call TRBJ2-5; no reliable D call. Trimming removed 7 bases from V and 5 bases from J, with 26 bases in between. There are 17 residues in the CDR3. The germline gives CDR1 MNHEY, CDR2 SMNVEV (reference sequence).

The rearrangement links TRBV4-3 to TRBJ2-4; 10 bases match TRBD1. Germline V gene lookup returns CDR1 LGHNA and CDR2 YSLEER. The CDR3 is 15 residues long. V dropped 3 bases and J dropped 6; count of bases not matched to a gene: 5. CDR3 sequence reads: CASSQKDRGGNIQYF. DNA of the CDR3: TGCGCCAGCAGCCAGAAGGACAGGGGGGGAAACATTCAGTACTTC.

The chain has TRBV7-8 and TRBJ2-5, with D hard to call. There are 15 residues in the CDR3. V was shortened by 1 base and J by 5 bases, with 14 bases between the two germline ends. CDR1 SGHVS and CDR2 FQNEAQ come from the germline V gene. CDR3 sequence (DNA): TGTGCCAGCAGCTTAGTCTTCCCTGTGGGGGAGACCCAGTACTTC. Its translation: CASSLVFPVGETQYF.

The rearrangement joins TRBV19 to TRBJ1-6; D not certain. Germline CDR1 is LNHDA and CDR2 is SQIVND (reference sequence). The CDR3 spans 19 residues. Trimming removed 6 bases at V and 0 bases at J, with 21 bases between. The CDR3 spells CASSSRPGDLSSYNSPLHF. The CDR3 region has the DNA TGTGCCAGTAGCTCCCGGCCAGGAGACCTTAGCTCCTATAATTCACCCCTCCACTTT. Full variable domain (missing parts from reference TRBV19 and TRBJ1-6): DGGITQSPKYLFRKEGQNVTLSCEQNLNHDAMYWYRQDPGQGLRLIYYSQIVNDFQKGDIAEGYSVSREKKESFPLTVTSAQKNPTAFYLCASSSRPGDLSSYNSPLHFGNGTRLTVT.

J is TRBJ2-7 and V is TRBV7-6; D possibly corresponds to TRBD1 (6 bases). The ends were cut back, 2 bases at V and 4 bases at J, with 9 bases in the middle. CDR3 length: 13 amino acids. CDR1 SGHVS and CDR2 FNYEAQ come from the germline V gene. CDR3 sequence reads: CASSLYRAYEQYF. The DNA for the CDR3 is TGTGCCAGCAGCTTATACAGGGCGTACGAGCAGTACTTC.

Here the CDR3 DNA reads TGTGCCAGCAGCGTGACTAGCGGGCCCACAGATACGCAGTATTTT. Protein: CASSVTSGPTDTQYF. The chain couples TRBV9 to TRBJ2-3; 10 bases agree with TRBD2. The CDR3 loop spans 15 amino acids. Per germline, CDR1 SGDLS and CDR2 YYNGEE. The junction had 2 bases not matched to a gene; V was cut back by 2 bases and J by 2 bases.

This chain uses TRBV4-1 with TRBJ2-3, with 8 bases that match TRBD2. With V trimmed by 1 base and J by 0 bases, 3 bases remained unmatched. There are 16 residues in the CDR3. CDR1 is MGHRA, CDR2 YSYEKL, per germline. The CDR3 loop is CASSQGLATSTDTQYF. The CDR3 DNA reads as TGCGCCAGCAGCCAAGGACTAGCGACTAGCACAGATACGCAGTATTTT.

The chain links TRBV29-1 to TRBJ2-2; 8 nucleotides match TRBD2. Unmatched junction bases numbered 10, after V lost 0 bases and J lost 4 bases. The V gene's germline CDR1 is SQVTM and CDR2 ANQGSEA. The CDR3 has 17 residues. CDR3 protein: CSVEDNISGRGTGELFF. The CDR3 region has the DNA TGCAGCGTTGAAGATAATATCAGCGGGAGAGGCACCGGGGAGCTGTTTTTT.

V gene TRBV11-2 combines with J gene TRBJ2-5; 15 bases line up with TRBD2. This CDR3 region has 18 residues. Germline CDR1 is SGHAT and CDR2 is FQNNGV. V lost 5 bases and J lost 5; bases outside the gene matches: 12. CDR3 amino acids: CASSRGTSGRRRLETQYF. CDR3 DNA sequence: TGTGCCAGCAGCCGGGGGACTAGCGGGAGGCGGAGGTTGGAGACCCAGTACTTC. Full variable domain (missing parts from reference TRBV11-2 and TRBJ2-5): EAGVAQSPRYKIIEKRQSVAFWCNPISGHATLYWYQQILGQGPKLLIQFQNNGVVDDSQLPKDRFSAERLKGVDSTLKIQPAKLEDSAVYLCASSRGTSGRRRLETQYFGPGTRLLVL.

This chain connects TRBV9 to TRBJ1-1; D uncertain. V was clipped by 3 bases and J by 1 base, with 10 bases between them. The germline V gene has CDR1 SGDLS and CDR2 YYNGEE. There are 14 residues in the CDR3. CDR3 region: CASSGTDGNTEAFF. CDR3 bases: TGTGCCAGCAGCGGGACGGACGGGAACACTGAAGCTTTCTTT.

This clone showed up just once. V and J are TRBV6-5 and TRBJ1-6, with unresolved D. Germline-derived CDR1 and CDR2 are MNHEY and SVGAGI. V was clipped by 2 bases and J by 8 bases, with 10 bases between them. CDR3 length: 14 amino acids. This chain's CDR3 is CASSYGSPHSPLHF. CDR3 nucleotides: TGTGCCAGCAGTTACGGGAGTCCTCATTCACCCCTCCACTTT.

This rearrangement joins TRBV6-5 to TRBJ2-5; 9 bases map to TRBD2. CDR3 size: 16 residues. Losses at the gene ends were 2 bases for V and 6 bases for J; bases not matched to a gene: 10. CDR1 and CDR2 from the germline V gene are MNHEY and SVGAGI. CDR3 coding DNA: TGTGCCAGCAGTTACGGGTTTAGCGGGAGTAAAAAGACCCAGTACTTC. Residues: CASSYGFSGSKKTQYF.

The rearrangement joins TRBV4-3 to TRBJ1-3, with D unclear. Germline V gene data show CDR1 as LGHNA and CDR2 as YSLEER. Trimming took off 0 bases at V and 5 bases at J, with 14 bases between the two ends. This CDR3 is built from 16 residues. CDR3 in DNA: TGCGCCAGCAGCCAAGATTTTGGACGGCTTAGAAACACCATATATTTT. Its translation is CASSQDFGRLRNTIYF.

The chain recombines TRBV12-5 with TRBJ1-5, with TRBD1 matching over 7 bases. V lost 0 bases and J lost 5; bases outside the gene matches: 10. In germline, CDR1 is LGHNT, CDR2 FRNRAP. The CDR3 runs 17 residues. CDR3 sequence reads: CASGLVRTGAGDQPQHF. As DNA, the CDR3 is TGTGCTAGTGGTTTGGTAAGAACAGGGGCAGGGGATCAGCCCCAGCATTTT.

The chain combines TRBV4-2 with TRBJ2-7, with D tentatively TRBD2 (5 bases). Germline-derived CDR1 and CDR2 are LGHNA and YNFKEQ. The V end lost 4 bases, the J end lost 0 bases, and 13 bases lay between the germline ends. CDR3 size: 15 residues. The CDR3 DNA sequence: TGTGCCAGCAGCCCGGACTCCTGGAGCTCCTACGAGCAGTACTTC. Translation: CASSPDSWSSYEQYF.

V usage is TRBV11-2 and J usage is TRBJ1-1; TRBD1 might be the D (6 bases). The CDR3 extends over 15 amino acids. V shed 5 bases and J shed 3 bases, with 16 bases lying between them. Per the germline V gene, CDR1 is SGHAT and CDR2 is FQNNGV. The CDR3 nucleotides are TGTGCCAGCAGCCCCGGGACAACAAGGGACACTGAAGCTTTCTTT. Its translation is CASSPGTTRDTEAFF.

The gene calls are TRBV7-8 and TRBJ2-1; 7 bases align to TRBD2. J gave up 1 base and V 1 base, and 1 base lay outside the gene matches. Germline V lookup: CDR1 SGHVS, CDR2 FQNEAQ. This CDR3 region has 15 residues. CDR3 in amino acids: CASSLGGGSYNEQFF. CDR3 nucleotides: TGTGCCAGCAGCTTAGGCGGGGGTTCCTACAATGAGCAGTTCTTC.

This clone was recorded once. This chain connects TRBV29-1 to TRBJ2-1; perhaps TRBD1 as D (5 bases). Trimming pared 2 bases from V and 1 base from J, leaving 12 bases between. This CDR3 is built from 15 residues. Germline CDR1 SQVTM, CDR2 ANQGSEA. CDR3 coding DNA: TGCAGCGTTGAACGGGCAGGGATTTCCTACAATGAGCAGTTCTTC. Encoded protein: CSVERAGISYNEQFF.

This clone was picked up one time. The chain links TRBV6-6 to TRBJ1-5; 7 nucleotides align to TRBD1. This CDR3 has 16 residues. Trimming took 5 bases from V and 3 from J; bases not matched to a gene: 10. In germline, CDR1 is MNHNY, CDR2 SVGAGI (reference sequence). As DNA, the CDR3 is TGTGCCAGCAGTCCATATTCGACAGGGTTCAATCAGCCCCAGCATTTT. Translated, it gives CASSPYSTGFNQPQHF.

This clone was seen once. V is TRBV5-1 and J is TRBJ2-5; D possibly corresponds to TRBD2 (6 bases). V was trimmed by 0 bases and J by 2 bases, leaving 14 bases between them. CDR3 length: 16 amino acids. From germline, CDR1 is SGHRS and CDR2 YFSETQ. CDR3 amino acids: CASSLEVGGHQETQYF. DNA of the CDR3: TGCGCCAGCAGCTTGGAAGTGGGAGGCCATCAAGAGACCCAGTACTTC. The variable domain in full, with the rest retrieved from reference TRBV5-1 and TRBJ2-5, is KAGVTQTPRYLIKTRGQQVTLSCSPISGHRSVSWYQQTPGQGLQFLFEYFSETQRNKGNFPGRFSGRQFSNSRSEMNVSTLELGDSALYLCASSLEVGGHQETQYFGPGTRLLVL.

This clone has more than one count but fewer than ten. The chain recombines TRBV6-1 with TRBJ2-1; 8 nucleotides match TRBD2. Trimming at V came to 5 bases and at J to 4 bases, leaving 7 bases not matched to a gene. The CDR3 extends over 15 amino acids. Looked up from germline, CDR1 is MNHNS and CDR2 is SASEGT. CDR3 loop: CASSPTGLEYNEQFF. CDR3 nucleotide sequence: TGTGCCAGCAGTCCTACGGGACTAGAGTACAATGAGCAGTTCTTC.

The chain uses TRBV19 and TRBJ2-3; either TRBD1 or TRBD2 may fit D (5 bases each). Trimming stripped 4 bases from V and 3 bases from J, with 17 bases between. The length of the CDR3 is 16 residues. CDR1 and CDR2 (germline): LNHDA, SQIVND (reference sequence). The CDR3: CASSTRGLTLTDTQYF. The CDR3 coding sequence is TGTGCCAGTAGTACCCGGGGCCTAACCTTGACAGATACGCAGTATTTT.

CDR3 residues: CASSFSLAGVDNEQFF. CDR3 DNA: TGTGCCAGCAGCTTCTCACTAGCGGGAGTGGACAATGAGCAGTTCTTC. V is TRBV5-4 and J is TRBJ2-1; 11 positions agree with TRBD2. The CDR3 consists of 16 residues. Germline CDR1 and CDR2: SGHNT and YYREEE (reference sequence). The J segment lost 5 bases and the V segment lost 2 bases, leaving 6 bases of the junction unmatched.

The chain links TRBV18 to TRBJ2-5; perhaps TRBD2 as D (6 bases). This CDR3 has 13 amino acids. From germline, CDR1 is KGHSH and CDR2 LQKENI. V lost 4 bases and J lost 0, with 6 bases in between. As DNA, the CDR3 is TGTGCCAGCTCACGGACTAACCAAGAGACCCAGTACTTC. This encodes CASSRTNQETQYF.

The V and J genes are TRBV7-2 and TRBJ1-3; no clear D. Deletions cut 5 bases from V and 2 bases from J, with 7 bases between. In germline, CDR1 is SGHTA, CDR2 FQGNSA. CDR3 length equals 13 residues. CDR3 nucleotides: TGTGCCAGCAGCATAGGAACTGGAAACACCATATATTTT. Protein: CASSIGTGNTIYF. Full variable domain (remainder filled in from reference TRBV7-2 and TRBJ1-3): GAGVSQSPSNKVTEKGKDVELRCDPISGHTALYWYRQSLGQGLEFLIYFQGNSAPDKSGLPSDRFSAERTGGSVSTLTIQRTQQEDSAVYLCASSIGTGNTIYFGEGSWLTVV.

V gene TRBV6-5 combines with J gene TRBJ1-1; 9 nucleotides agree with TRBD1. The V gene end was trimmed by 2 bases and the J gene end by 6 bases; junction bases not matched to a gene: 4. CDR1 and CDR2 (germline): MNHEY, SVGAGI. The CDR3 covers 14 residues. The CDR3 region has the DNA TGTGCCAGCAGTTACCGGGGACAGGGAGCTGAAGCTTTCTTT. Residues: CASSYRGQGAEAFF.